The 25 T cell receptor beta chains presented below share a single source sample, sequenced in a study of T cell responses to AZD1222 COVID-19 vaccine. The protocol was immunoSEQ multiplex PCR, while the TCRdb copy is restricted to in-frame clones and leaves out a portion. The top ten clones hold about 2.5% of a sample with roughly 180,000 clones, about 90% of them seen once. Sequences were derived from peripheral blood, sampled on day 0 of AZD1222 vaccination. The source is an adult in good health.

The gene calls are TRBV5-1 and TRBJ1-6, with no clear D. V lost 2 bases and J 6 bases, leaving 12 bases between the germline ends. The CDR3 runs to 15 residues. CDR1 and CDR2 from the germline V gene are SGHRS and YFSETQ. The CDR3 DNA sequence: TGCGCCAGCAGCTTAGACGGCAACCGTAATTCACCCCTCCACTTT. Its protein is CASSLDGNRNSPLHF. Full variable domain (missing parts from reference TRBV5-1 and TRBJ1-6): KAGVTQTPRYLIKTRGQQVTLSCSPISGHRSVSWYQQTPGQGLQFLFEYFSETQRNKGNFPGRFSGRQFSNSRSEMNVSTLELGDSALYLCASSLDGNRNSPLHFGNGTRLTVT.

Note on this clone: The same CDR3 can be traced to other DNA sequences in this sample. The chain has TRBV19 and TRBJ2-7; 8 bases map to TRBD2. From germline, CDR1 is LNHDA and CDR2 SQIVND (reference sequence). V was pared by 3 bases and J by 1 base, with 5 bases of the junction left unmatched. This CDR3 has 15 residues. CDR3 region: CASSIAGGPSYEQYF. Here the CDR3 DNA reads TGTGCCAGTAGTATCGCGGGAGGCCCTTCCTACGAGCAGTACTTC.

The V call is TRBV2, the J call TRBJ2-1, with TRBD2 as a possible D gene (6 bases). Germline CDR1 SNHLY, CDR2 FYNNEI. Trimming left V 5 bases short and J 7 bases short, with 9 bases between. CDR3 size: 12 residues. In DNA, the CDR3 is TGTGCCAGCAGTCGGGGGAGGAATGAGCAGTTCTTC. Its protein is CASSRGRNEQFF.

This rearrangement joins TRBV10-1 to TRBJ1-1; D is possibly TRBD1 (5 bases). The CDR3 spans 13 residues. Looked up from germline, CDR1 is WNHNN and CDR2 is SYGVQD (reference sequence). Trimming stripped 7 bases from V and 1 base from J, with 10 bases between. This CDR3 reads CASMQGGNTEAFF. The CDR3 DNA reads TGCGCCAGCATGCAGGGTGGGAACACTGAAGCTTTCTTT.

The chain has TRBV27 and TRBJ2-3, with D hard to call. The CDR3 spans 12 residues. Trimming cost V 5 bases and J 2 bases, with 5 bases left between them. The germline V gene encodes CDR1 MNHEY and CDR2 SMNVEV (reference sequence). CDR3 loop: CASSVITDTQYF. The CDR3 region has the DNA TGTGCCAGCAGTGTCATCACAGATACGCAGTATTTT.

The gene calls are TRBV25-1 and TRBJ1-1; D is perhaps TRBD1 (5 bases). CDR1 and CDR2 (germline): MGHDK, SYGVNS. The length of the CDR3 is 15 residues. V lost 6 bases to trimming and J lost 7 bases, with 21 bases between them. In DNA form, the CDR3 reads TGTGCCAGCAGGCGGGACCAGGTGGGGAGCAATGAAGCTTTCTTT. It codes for CASRRDQVGSNEAFF.

This chain links TRBV18 with TRBJ1-3; D call uncertain. CDR1 is KGHSH, CDR2 LQKENI, per germline. V was clipped by 3 bases and J by 9 bases, with 15 bases between them. The CDR3 length is 14 residues. The CDR3 DNA is TGTGCCAGCTCACCTGCGACTGGGGAGAGCACCATATATTTT. Protein: CASSPATGESTIYF.

The rearrangement joins TRBV2 to TRBJ1-5; a possible D gene is TRBD1 (6 bases). The V end lost 6 bases, the J end lost 4 bases, and 19 bases lay between the germline ends. The length of the CDR3 is 16 residues. Germline CDR1 SNHLY, CDR2 FYNNEI. DNA for the CDR3: TGTGCCAGCAGCCGCGGACAGTCTACCCGAAATCAGCCCCAGCATTTT. It translates to CASSRGQSTRNQPQHF.

This clone was seen a single time. The chain couples TRBV9 to TRBJ2-3; 8 bases match TRBD2. The CDR3 is made up of 16 amino acids. Per germline, CDR1 SGDLS and CDR2 YYNGEE. V lost 2 bases, J lost 2 bases, and 7 bases stayed unmatched. The CDR3 is CASSVGSGTYTDTQYF. The CDR3 coding sequence is TGTGCCAGCAGCGTTGGTAGCGGGACCTACACAGATACGCAGTATTTT. Full variable domain (outside the CDR3, taken from reference TRBV9 and TRBJ2-3): DSGVTQTPKHLITATGQRVTLRCSPRSGDLSVYWYQQSLDQGLQFLIQYYNGEERAKGNILERFSAQQFPDLHSELNLSSLELGDSALYFCASSVGSGTYTDTQYFGPGTRLTVL.

The V and J genes are TRBV7-9 and TRBJ1-4, with D unresolved. The CDR3 sequence is 12 residues long. Looked up from germline, CDR1 is SEHNR and CDR2 is FQNEAQ (reference sequence). The germline V and J ends were trimmed by 6 bases and 5 bases, with 7 bases remaining between them. The CDR3 is CASSGGNEKLFF. In DNA, the CDR3 is TGTGCCAGCAGTGGAGGAAATGAAAAACTGTTTTTT. Drawing the rest from reference TRBV7-9 and TRBJ1-4, the complete variable domain is DTGVSQNPRHKITKRGQNVTFRCDPISEHNRLYWYRQTLGQGPEFLTYFQNEAQLEKSRLLSDRFSAERPKGSFSTLEIQRTEQGDSAMYLCASSGGNEKLFFGSGTQLSVL.

About this clone itself: The same CDR3 can be traced to other DNA sequences in this sample. V is TRBV9 and J is TRBJ1-2; D ambiguous. The CDR3 has 11 amino acids. V was clipped by 4 bases and J by 7 bases, with 8 bases between them. Germline CDR1 SGDLS, CDR2 YYNGEE. CDR3 region: CASSLRGGYTF. CDR3 bases: TGTGCCAGCAGCCTCCGAGGTGGCTACACCTTC.

The V call is TRBV9, the J call TRBJ2-7; no clear D. V was trimmed by 0 bases and J by 3 bases, leaving 10 bases between them. The CDR3 consists of 14 residues. Germline V gene sequence: CDR1 SGDLS, CDR2 YYNGEE. CDR3 sequence (DNA): TGTGCCAGCAGCGTAGCGGACGACCTCTACGAGCAGTACTTC. Translation: CASSVADDLYEQYF.

V gene TRBV27 combines with J gene TRBJ2-2, with D perhaps being TRBD1 or TRBD2 (5 bases each). This CDR3 spans 14 amino acids. CDR1 and CDR2 from the germline V gene are MNHEY and SMNVEV (reference sequence). The V and J ends lost 3 bases and 7 bases respectively, with 12 bases between them. CDR3 sequence (DNA): TGTGCCAGCAGTTTGCTTGGGGGTATCGGGGAGCTGTTTTTT. This codes for CASSLLGGIGELFF.

The DNA of the CDR3 is TGTGCCGCTTCCACGGGACGTGGGGTCACTGAAGCTTTCTTT. Amino acid sequence: CAASTGRGVTEAFF. The chain employs TRBV6-5 and TRBJ1-1; the D gene is possibly TRBD1 (5 bases). V was pared by 11 bases and J by 4 bases, with 20 bases between. The length of the CDR3 is 14 residues. Germline CDR1 is MNHEY and CDR2 is SVGAGI.

The V and J genes are TRBV28 and TRBJ1-2, with unresolved D. Trimming stripped 6 bases from V and 7 bases from J, with 12 bases between. Germline assignment: CDR1 MDHEN and CDR2 SYDVKM. The CDR3 consists of 12 residues. The CDR3 bases are TGTGCCAGCAGCCGGTCCTTGGGTGGCTACACCTTC. Protein sequence: CASSRSLGGYTF.

The CDR3 DNA is TGTGCCTGGGCGACAGGGGGAGGTCAGCCCCAGCATTTT. This codes for CAWATGGGQPQHF. This sequence joins TRBV30 and TRBJ1-5; 9 nucleotides align to TRBD1. The CDR3 has 13 residues. Germline V CDR1 and CDR2: GTSNPN, SVGIG (reference sequence). J lost 6 bases, V lost 5 bases, and 5 bases had no gene match.

The V call is TRBV5-6, the J call TRBJ1-2; D remains unclear. The CDR3 has 13 residues. V shed 5 bases and J shed 9 bases, with 17 bases lying between them. Germline CDR1 SGHDT, CDR2 YYEEEE. CDR3 nucleotides: TGTGCCAGCAGGGCGGGCAGGCTTACTAGCTACACCTTC. It translates to CASRAGRLTSYTF. The whole variable domain, filled in from reference TRBV5-6 and TRBJ1-2, reads DAGVTQSPTHLIKTRGQQVTLRCSPKSGHDTVSWYQQALGQGPQFIFQYYEEEERQRGNFPDRFSGHQFPNYSSELNVNALLLGDSALYLCASRAGRLTSYTFGSGTRLTVV.

The rearrangement joins TRBV15 to TRBJ1-1; 8 positions agree with TRBD1. This CDR3 is built from 13 residues. J lost 11 bases, V lost 5 bases, and 10 bases had no gene match. Germline lookup yields CDR1 LNHNV and CDR2 YYDKDF (reference sequence). As DNA, the CDR3 is TGTGCCACCAGCGAGATCCGGACAGGGAGGGCTTTCTTT. Its protein product is CATSEIRTGRAFF.

V is TRBV4-1 and J is TRBJ1-5; maybe TRBD1 (5 bases). This CDR3 contains 15 residues. V was trimmed by 4 bases and J by 2 bases, leaving 12 bases between them. Germline CDR1 is MGHRA and CDR2 is YSYEKL. CDR3 coding DNA: TGCGCCAGCAGCCGGTTCGGGGCCCGCAATCAGCCCCAGCATTTT. This sequence encodes CASSRFGARNQPQHF.

The chain links TRBV7-8 to TRBJ1-5; no definite D call. V lost 4 bases and J 8 bases, leaving 15 bases between the germline ends. Looked up from germline, CDR1 is SGHVS and CDR2 is FQNEAQ. The CDR3 totals 14 residues. CDR3 coding DNA: TGTGCCAGCAGCTCCTCCGGGGTCTCGGAGCCCCAGCATTTT. Protein product: CASSSSGVSEPQHF. Combining the CDR3 with reference TRBV7-8 and TRBJ1-5 gives the whole variable domain GAGVSQSPRYKVAKRGQDVALRCDPISGHVSLFWYQQALGQGPEFLTYFQNEAQLDKSGLPSDRFFAERPEGSVSTLKIQRTQQEDSAVYLCASSSSGVSEPQHFGDGTRLSIL.

This clone showed up just once. The rearrangement uses TRBV10-3 and TRBJ1-2; the D is unclear. Deletions cut 0 bases from V and 4 bases from J, with 6 bases between. Germline-derived CDR1 and CDR2 are ENHRY and SYGVKD. CDR3 size: 13 residues. The CDR3 is CAISESPGYGYTF. The CDR3 region has the DNA TGTGCCATCAGTGAGTCCCCGGGCTATGGCTACACCTTC.

V gene TRBV19 combines with J gene TRBJ1-3; tentative D call: TRBD1 (6 bases). The V gene lost 9 bases and the J gene lost 2 bases, with 11 bases spanning the gap. The CDR3 is 13 amino acids. Germline V gene data show CDR1 as LNHDA and CDR2 as SQIVND (reference sequence). CDR3 sequence (DNA): TGTGCCAGCCTACAGGGACCTGGAAACACCATATATTTT. It encodes CASLQGPGNTIYF.

The rearrangement uses TRBV4-1 and TRBJ1-5, with D unclear. CDR1 and CDR2 (germline): MGHRA, YSYEKL. The CDR3 sequence is 12 residues long. V was pared by 0 bases and J by 6 bases, with 3 bases between. This chain's CDR3 is CASSQEGQPQHF. CDR3 sequence (DNA): TGCGCCAGCAGCCAAGAGGGTCAGCCCCAGCATTTT.

The chain couples TRBV6-5 to TRBJ2-1, with D possibly TRBD1 on 6 matching bases. This CDR3 is built from 13 residues. Trimming removed 6 bases from V and 14 bases from J, with 20 bases in between. Germline V gene sequence: CDR1 MNHEY, CDR2 SVGAGI. The CDR3 bases are TGTGCCAGCAGGCCACCGGACGGGACATCTAAGTTCTTC. The encoded protein is CASRPPDGTSKFF.

The V gene is TRBV10-2, the J gene TRBJ2-7; TRBD2 matches at 8 bases. Germline CDR1 is WSHSY and CDR2 is SAAADI. The CDR3 contains 15 residues. The J segment lost 0 bases and the V segment lost 6 bases, leaving 7 bases of the junction unmatched. CDR3 sequence: CASRLTSESSYEQYF. The CDR3 region has the DNA TGCGCCAGCAGACTGACTAGCGAAAGCTCCTACGAGCAGTACTTC.